The sequence of this T cell receptor (beta chain) was determined in a study of blood T cell repertoires in COVID-19. Across the whole study: The United States, Italy and Spain supplied acute and convalescent COVID-19 samples. Sample material is recorded as cDNA or gDNA derived from T cells, B-cell-depleted T cells, or PBMCs.

Authors' methods: Reference gene primer amplification gave estimated nucleated cell counts. This table comes from immunoSEQ multiplex PCR, and its TCRdb copy is limited to in-frame clones, with some not included. The D gene and trimming were derived from the DNA, and the V and J assignments and clone size from that table. The sample gives about 100,000 clones, around 94% of which show up once; 4.5% to 6% is in the top ten. CDR3 size: 13 residues. J gave up 2 bases and V 8 bases, and 5 bases lay outside the gene matches. The germline CDR1 and CDR2 sequences are MDHEN and SYDVKM. V and J are TRBV28 and TRBJ1-1; 7 bases agree with TRBD1. What was sequenced was peripheral blood. This TCR came from a man between 50 and 59 years old with active COVID-19. This chain's CDR3 is CASSGQFNTEAFF. The CDR3 nucleotides read TGTGCCAGCTCGGGACAGTTTAACACTGAAGCTTTCTTT.